This T cell receptor beta chain was found in a study of blood T cell repertoires in COVID-19. Study overall: T cells, B-cell-depleted T cells, or PBMCs provided the cDNA or gDNA that served as material.

V lost 3 bases and J lost 5, with 17 bases in between. This CDR3 spans 15 amino acids. Looked up from germline, CDR1 is SGDLS and CDR2 is YYNGEE. Sequencing was performed with immunoSEQ multiplex PCR; in TCRdb, only in-frame clones are kept and a portion is missing. Altogether roughly 200,000 clones are present, approximately 83% being singletons, with the ten largest covering about 3.3%. The sequencing sample was made of peripheral blood. The clonotype originates from a man in his 60s with acute or convalescent COVID-19. The chain couples TRBV9 to TRBJ2-5; D is possibly TRBD2 (6 bases). CDR3 bases: TGTGCCAGCAGCGCCCTGACTAGTATGTGGGAGACCCAGTACTTC. This translates into CASSALTSMWETQYF.